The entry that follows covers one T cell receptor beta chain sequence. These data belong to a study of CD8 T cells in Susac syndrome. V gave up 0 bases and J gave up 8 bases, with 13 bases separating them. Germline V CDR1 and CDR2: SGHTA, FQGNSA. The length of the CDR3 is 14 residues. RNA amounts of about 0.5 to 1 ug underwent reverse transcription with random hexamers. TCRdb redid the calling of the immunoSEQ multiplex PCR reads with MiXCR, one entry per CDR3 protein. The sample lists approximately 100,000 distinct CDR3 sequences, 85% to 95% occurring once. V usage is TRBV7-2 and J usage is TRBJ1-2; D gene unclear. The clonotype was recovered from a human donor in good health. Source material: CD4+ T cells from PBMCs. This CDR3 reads CASSLALGPRGYTF. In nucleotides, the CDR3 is TGTGCCAGCAGCTTAGCGCTCGGGCCCCGGGGCTACACCTTC.